This T cell receptor beta chain was recorded in a study of T cell clones after liver transplantation. The germline CDR1 and CDR2 sequences are MGHRA and YSYEKL. Trimming removed 1 base from V and 9 bases from J; junction bases left unmatched: 9. CDR3 length equals 16 residues. Repertoires were generated with immunoSEQ multiplex PCR, while TCRdb's copy carries only in-frame clones and drops some. The sample consists of around 60,000 clones, 65% to 75% of them appearing once. The rearrangement links TRBV4-1 to TRBJ1-6; 7 bases map to TRBD1. Source: CD4+ T cells from blood, taken before liver transplant. The sequence derives from a human donor who received a liver transplant. The CDR3 DNA is TGCGCCAGCAGCCAAGGACAGGGTCTGAGCCTTTCACCCCTCCACTTT. Translating gives CASSQGQGLSLSPLHF.